This TCR beta chain was recorded in a study of blood T cell repertoires in COVID-19. In the study overall: From the United States, Italy and Spain came samples of acute and convalescent COVID-19.

Method: immunoSEQ multiplex PCR; TCRdb's copy keeps in-frame clones and lacks some. The data hold about 230,000 clones, with about 85% observed a single time. Germline-derived CDR1 and CDR2 are MNHEY and SMNVEV (reference sequence). The CDR3 extends over 13 amino acids. Trimming cost V 4 bases and J 3 bases; bases outside gene matches: 1. Sequencing was performed on peripheral blood. This chain links TRBV27 with TRBJ2-3, with 7 bases lining up with TRBD2. This receptor was obtained from a woman aged 18-29 years who had recovered from COVID-19. The chain's CDR3 is CASSWRGTDTQYF. The DNA of the CDR3 is TGTGCCAGCAGTTGGCGGGGGACAGATACGCAGTATTTT.